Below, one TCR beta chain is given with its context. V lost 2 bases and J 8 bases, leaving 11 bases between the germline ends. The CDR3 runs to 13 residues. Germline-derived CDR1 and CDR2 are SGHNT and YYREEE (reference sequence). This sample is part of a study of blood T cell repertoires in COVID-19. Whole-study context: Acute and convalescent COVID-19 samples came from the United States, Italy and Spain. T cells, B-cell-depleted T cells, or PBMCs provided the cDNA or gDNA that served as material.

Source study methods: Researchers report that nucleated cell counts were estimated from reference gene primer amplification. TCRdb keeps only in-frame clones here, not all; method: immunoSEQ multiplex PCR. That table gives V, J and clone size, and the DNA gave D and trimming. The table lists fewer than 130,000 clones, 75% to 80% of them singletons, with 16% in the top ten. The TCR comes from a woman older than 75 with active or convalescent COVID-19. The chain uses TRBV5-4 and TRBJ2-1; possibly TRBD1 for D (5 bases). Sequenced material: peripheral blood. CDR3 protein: CASSFKGYHEQFF. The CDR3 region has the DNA TGTGCCAGCAGCTTTAAGGGGTATCATGAGCAGTTCTTC. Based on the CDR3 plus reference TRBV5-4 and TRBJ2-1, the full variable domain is ETGVTQSPTHLIKTRGQQVTLRCSSQSGHNTVSWYQQALGQGPQFIFQYYREEENGRGNFPPRFSGLQFPNYSSELNVNALELDDSALYLCASSFKGYHEQFFGPGTRLTVL.